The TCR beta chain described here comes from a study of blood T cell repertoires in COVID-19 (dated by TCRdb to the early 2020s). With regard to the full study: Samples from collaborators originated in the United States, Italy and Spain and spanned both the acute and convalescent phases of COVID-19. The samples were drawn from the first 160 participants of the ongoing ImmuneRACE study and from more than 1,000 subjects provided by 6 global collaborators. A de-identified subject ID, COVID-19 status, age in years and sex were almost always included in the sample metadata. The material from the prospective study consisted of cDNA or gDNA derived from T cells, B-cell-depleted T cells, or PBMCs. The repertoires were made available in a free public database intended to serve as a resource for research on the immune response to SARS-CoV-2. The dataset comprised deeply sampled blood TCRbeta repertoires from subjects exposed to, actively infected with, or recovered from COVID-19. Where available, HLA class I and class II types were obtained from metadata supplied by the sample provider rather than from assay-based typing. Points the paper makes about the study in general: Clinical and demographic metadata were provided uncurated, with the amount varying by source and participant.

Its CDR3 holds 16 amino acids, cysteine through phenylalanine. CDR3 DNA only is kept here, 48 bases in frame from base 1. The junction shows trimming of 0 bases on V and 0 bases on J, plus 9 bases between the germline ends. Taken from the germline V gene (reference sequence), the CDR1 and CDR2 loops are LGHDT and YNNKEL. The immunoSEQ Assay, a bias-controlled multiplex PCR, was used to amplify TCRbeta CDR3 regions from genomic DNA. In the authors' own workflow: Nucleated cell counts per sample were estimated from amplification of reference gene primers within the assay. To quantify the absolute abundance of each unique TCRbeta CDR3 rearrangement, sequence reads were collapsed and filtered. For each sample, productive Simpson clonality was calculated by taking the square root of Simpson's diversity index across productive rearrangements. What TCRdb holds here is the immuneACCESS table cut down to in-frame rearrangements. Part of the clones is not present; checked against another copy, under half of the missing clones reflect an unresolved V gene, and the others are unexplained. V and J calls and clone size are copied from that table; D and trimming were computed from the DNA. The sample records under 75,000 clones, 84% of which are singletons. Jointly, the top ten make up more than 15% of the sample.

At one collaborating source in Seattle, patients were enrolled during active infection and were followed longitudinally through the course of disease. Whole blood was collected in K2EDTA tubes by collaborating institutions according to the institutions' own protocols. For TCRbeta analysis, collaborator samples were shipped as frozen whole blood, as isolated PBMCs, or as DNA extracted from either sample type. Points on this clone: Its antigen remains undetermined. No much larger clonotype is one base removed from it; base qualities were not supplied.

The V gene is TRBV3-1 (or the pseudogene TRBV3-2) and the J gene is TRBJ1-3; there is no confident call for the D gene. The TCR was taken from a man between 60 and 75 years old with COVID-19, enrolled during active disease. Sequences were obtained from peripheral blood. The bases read TGTGCCAGCAGCCAAGATGTGGCTAGCTCTGGAAACACCATATATTTT. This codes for CASSQDVASSGNTIYF.